This TCR beta chain was recovered during a study of PD-L1 blockade in urothelial cancer. Specified time point: pretreatment peripheral blood. Generated by immunoSEQ multiplex PCR, the TCRdb table keeps only in-frame clones and is missing some. The sample has 60,000 to 70,000 clones; approximately 78% are singletons. The CDR3 contains 12 residues. The V and J ends lost 4 bases and 5 bases respectively, with 6 bases between them. CDR1 and CDR2 (germline): SGHNT, YYREEE (reference sequence). The clonotype comes from a man in his 70s with urothelial cancer. This specimen consisted of PBMCs, obtained around atezolizumab (anti-PD-L1) treatment. The V and J genes are TRBV5-4 and TRBJ2-2; D not resolved. The CDR3 nucleotides are TGTGCCAGCAGCACCGGGACCGGGGAGCTGTTTTTT. Encoded protein: CASSTGTGELFF.